These T cell receptor beta chains were read from a single sample in a study of beta chain features in type 1 diabetes. The data were produced by immunoSEQ multiplex PCR, yet TCRdb's version contains in-frame clones alone and is incomplete. The sample lists a few hundred thousand clones, over 11% occurring once. The sequencing input was naive CD4+ T cells from blood. These TCRs come from a man aged 30 to 39 in good health. Each CDR3 is given with its conserved first and last residue. The D gene is left open where the match is weak. Not all rows give a size; the values are once, few, many and, for expanded clones, a class.

>NA|NA|TRBV19|TRBJ2-3
TGTGCCAGTACTGACTACACAGATACGCAGTATTTT
CASTDYTDTQYF
>TRBD2|NA|TRBV5-6|TRBJ2-5
TGTGCCAGCAGCTTAGGACTAGCGGGAGGGCCGGGGACCCAGTACTTC
CASSLGLAGGPGTQYF
>TRBD2|NA|TRBV14|TRBJ2-3
TGTGCCAGCAGCCAGGTTGCGGGAGGCCCCACAGATACGCAGTATTTT
CASSQVAGGPTDTQYF
>NA|NA|TRBV7-2|TRBJ2-2
TGTGCCAGCAGCCCTAACACCGGGGAGCTGTTTTTT
CASSPNTGELFF
>NA|NA|TRBV18|TRBJ1-2
TGTGCCAGCTCACCCCTGAGGGAGTCAGTCGATGGCTACACCTTC
CASSPLRESVDGYTF
>TRBD2|NA|TRBV6-5|TRBJ2-1
TGTGCCAGCACCCGCCCGGGGCGGGGGGGCAATGAGCAGTTCTTC
CASTRPGRGGNEQFF
>NA|NA|TRBV7-9|TRBJ2-5
TGTGCCAGCAGCCTTGAAGTCCGGGGAAGGCAAGAGACCCAGTACTTC
CASSLEVRGRQETQYF
>NA|NA|TRBV6-5|TRBJ2-3
TGTGCCAGCAGTGTTGTGGATACGCAGTATTTT
CASSVVDTQYF
>NA|few|TRBV29-1|TRBJ2-1
TGCAGCGGAATCAGGGTCGAGCAGTTCTTC
CSGIRVEQFF
>TRBD1|few|TRBV25-1|TRBJ1-5
TGTGCCAGCAGTCCTACAGGGGACAATCAGCCCCAGCATTTT
CASSPTGDNQPQHF
>NA|NA|TRBV10-3|TRBJ1-2
TGTGCCATCAGTCGGACAGACCTCTATGGCTACACCTTC
CAISRTDLYGYTF
>NA|NA|TRBV7-2|TRBJ2-7
TGTGCCAGCAGCTTAGATCTTGCCGAGCAGTACTTC
CASSLDLAEQYF
>NA|few|TRBV7-2|TRBJ2-5
TGTGCCAGCGTATCGACTAGTTTCGAGACCCAGTACTTC
CASVSTSFETQYF
>TRBD2|NA|TRBV5-1|TRBJ2-5
TGCGCCAGCAGCCGGCGGGGGGAGACCCAGTACTTC
CASSRRGETQYF
>TRBD2|few|TRBV4-3|TRBJ2-4
TGCGCCAGCAGCCAAGATTCGGCGACTAGCGGGAGAAACATTCAGTACTTC
CASSQDSATSGRNIQYF
>NA|few|TRBV4-1|TRBJ1-1
TGCGCCAGCAGCCAAAGACGCGGGCTGACGAACACTGAAGCTTTCTTT
CASSQRRGLTNTEAFF
>NA|NA|TRBV6-5|TRBJ1-1
TGTGCCAGCAGTTTCCTCCCCTACGGGAACACTGAAGCTTTCTTT
CASSFLPYGNTEAFF
>NA|NA|TRBV7-2|TRBJ1-2
TGTGCCAGCAGCTTAGCAGGGTTCGGATATGGCTACACCTTC
CASSLAGFGYGYTF
>TRBD1|few|TRBV30|TRBJ1-2
TGTGCCTGGACCCAAGGGGGCCAGGGGTATGGCTACACCTTC
CAWTQGGQGYGYTF
>NA|NA|TRBV6-5|TRBJ2-5
TGTGCCAGCAGTTACGGCAGGACCCAGTACTTC
CASSYGRTQYF
>TRBD1|few|TRBV10-3|TRBJ1-6
TGTGCCATCAGTGAGAGACAGGGGCCCGAAAATTCACCCCTCCACTTT
CAISERQGPENSPLHF
>NA|few|TRBV18|TRBJ2-6
TGTGCCAGCTCACCACTCAGGGCCCTCAGCTCTGGGGCCAACGTCCTGACTTTC
CASSPLRALSSGANVLTF